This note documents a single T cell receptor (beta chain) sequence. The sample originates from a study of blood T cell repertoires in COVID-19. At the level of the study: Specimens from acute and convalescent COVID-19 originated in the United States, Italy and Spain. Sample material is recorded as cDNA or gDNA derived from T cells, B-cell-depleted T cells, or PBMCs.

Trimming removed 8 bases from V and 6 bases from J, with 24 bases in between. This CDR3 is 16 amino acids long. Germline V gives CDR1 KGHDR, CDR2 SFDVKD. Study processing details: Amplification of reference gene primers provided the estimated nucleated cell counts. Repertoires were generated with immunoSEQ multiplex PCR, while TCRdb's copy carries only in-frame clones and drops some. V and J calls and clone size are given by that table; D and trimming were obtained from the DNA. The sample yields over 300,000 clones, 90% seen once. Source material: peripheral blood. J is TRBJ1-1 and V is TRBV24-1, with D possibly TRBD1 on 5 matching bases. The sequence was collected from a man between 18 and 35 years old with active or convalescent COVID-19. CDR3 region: CATTKKGLRGSAEAFF. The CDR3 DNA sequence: TGTGCCACCACCAAAAAGGGACTGAGGGGTTCCGCTGAAGCTTTCTTT.